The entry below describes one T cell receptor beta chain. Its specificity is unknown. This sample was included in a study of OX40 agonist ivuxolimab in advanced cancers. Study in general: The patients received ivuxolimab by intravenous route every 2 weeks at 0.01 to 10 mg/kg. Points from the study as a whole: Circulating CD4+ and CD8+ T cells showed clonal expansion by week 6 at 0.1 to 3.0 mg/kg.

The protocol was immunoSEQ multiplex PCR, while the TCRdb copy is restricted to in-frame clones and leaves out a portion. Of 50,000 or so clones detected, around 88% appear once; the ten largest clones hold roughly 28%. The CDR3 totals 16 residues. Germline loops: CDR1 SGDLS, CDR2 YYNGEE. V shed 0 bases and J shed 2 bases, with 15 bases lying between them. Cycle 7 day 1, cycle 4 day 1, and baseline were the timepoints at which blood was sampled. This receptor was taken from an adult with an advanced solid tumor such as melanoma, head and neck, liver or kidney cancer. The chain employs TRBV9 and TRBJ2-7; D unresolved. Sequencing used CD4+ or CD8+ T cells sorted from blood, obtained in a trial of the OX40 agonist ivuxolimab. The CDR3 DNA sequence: TGTGCCAGCAGCGTAGACCAAACGAGCGTGACCTACGAGCAGTACTTC. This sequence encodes CASSVDQTSVTYEQYF.